Included here is one TCR beta chain sequence, with context. Its antigen is not known. One end of the junction does not line up with germline, which may come from a read error. Clones were sequenced by immunoSEQ multiplex PCR, and TCRdb holds only the in-frame ones, with some missing. The repertoire holds 77,000 or so clones, approximately 89% seen once, with 0.75% to 0.95% in the top ten. The CDR3 runs 14 residues. CDR1 SSHAT and CDR2 FNYEAQ come from the germline V gene (reference sequence). The sample belongs to a study of a mutant IDH1 vaccine in newly diagnosed glioma. Across the whole study: The initiation of vaccination occurred 4-6 weeks after radiotherapy alone, or with temozolomide cycles. Most patients had radiochemotherapy with temozolomide before enrollment; others had one alone. The treated group averaged about 41 years old and was 62.5% male, about 40% female. Study-level points and caveats: Patients showed vaccine-induced immune responses at a rate of roughly 93%.

Specified time point: week 23, last vaccination. All doses held 300 ug of mutant IDH1 20-mer peptide, with topical imiquimod. The J gene is TRBJ2-3, the V gene TRBV7-7, with D unresolved. The sample was PBMCs, taken from a glioma patient whose treatment included an IDH1 peptide vaccine. The sequence derives from a woman in her forties or fifties with glioma. Written as DNA, the CDR3 is TGTGCTAGCAGCTTAGCTAGTAGTACAGATACGCAGTATTTT. As protein: CASSLASSTDTQYF.